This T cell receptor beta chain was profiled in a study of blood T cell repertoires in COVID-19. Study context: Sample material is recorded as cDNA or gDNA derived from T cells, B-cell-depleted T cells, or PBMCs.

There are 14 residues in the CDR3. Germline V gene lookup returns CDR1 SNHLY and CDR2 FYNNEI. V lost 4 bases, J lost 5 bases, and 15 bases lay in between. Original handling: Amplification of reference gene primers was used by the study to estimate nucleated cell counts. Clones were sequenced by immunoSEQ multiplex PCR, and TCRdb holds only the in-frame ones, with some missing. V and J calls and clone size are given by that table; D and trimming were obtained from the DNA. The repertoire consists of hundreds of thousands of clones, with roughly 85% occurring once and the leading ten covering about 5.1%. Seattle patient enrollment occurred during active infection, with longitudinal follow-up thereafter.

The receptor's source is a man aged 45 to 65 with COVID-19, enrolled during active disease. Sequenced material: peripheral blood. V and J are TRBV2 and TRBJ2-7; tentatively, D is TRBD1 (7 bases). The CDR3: CASSVRRDSDEQYF. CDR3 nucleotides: TGTGCCAGCAGTGTGAGGCGGGACAGCGACGAGCAGTACTTC.